These 3 T cell receptor beta chains share one sample of origin, sequenced in a study of T-cell memory formation after mild COVID-19. TCRdb analysed the 5' RACE reads with MiXCR anew, one entry per CDR3 protein. Of 500,000 to 550,000 distinct CDR3 sequences listed, roughly 21% were seen once; the top ten hold about 12%. The material sequenced was PBMCs or a T cell subset sorted from them (not recorded which). These receptor sequences come from an adult woman who had mild COVID-19 (a few samples of this study predate the infection). Cell type and time point are not known.

This clonotype was observed a few times. V is TRBV4-1 and J is TRBJ1-3; 7 bases fit TRBD1. Germline CDR1 and CDR2: MGHRA and YSYEKL. The trim removed 4 bases at V and 0 bases at J, leaving 6 bases unmatched. The CDR3 consists of 16 residues. The CDR3 DNA sequence: TGCGCCAGCAGCCTTGCGGACAGGATCTCTGGAAACACCATATATTTT. It encodes CASSLADRISGNTIYF.

There are a few counts of this clonotype. V usage is TRBV20-1 and J usage is TRBJ1-2; D might be TRBD1 (5 bases). The germline CDR1 and CDR2 sequences are DFQATT and SNEGSKA (reference sequence). V lost 3 bases and J lost 6, with 17 bases in between. There are 14 residues in the CDR3. CDR3 region: CSARAGPRANGYTF. The CDR3 DNA follows: TGCAGTGCTAGGGCGGGACCCCGGGCGAATGGCTACACCTTC.

The CDR3 sequence is CASSPQGHGIYEQYF. The CDR3 DNA reads TGTGCCAGTAGCCCCCAGGGCCATGGGATCTACGAGCAGTACTTC. This chain connects TRBV19 to TRBJ2-7; tentative D call: TRBD1 (5 bases). This CDR3 has 15 residues. Germline assignment: CDR1 LNHDA and CDR2 SQIVND (reference sequence). V was cut by 6 bases and J by 3 bases, with 18 bases left in between.